This T cell receptor (beta chain) was retrieved from a study of cytomegalovirus exposure and HLA in healthy donors. Overall study results and limits: Specificity of a few CMV-associated chains for CMV antigens was verified in vitro. First-cohort TCR clusters tended to co-occur in the roughly 130 validation repertoires, a later analysis found. The classifier reportedly diagnosed cytomegalovirus status with high specificity and sensitivity. Cytomegalovirus-associated TCR beta chains were listed, numbering more than 150.

With V trimmed by 4 bases and J by 7 bases, 8 bases remained unmatched. There are 14 residues in the CDR3. Germline loops: CDR1 SNHLY, CDR2 FYNNEI. The assay was immunoSEQ multiplex PCR, and TCRdb's table has in-frame clones only and misses some. The data show about 160,000 clones, about 90% seen once. Worth noting for this clone: Its antigen is unidentified.

The clonotype comes from a man between 18 and 29 years old in good health and CMV-seropositive. The source material was PBMCs. The rearrangement joins TRBV2 to TRBJ1-2, with TRBD1 matching over 8 bases. The chain's CDR3 is CASSGGQGARGYTF. CDR3 coding DNA: TGTGCCAGCAGTGGGGGGCAGGGGGCGCGTGGCTACACCTTC.